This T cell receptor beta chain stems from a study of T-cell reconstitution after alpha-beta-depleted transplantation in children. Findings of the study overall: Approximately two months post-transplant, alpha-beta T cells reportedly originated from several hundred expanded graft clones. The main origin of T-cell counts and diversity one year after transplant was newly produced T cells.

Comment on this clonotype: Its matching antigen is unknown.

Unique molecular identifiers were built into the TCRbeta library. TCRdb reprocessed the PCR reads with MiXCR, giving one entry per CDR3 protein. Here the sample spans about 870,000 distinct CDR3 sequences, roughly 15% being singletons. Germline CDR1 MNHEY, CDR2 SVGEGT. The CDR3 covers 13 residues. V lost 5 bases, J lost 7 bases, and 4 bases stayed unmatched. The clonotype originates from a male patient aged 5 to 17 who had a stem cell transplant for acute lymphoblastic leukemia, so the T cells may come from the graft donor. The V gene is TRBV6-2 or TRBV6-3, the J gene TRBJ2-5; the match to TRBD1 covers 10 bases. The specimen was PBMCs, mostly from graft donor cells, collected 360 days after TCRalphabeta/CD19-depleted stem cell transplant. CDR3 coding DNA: TGTGCCAGCAGTGGACAGGGGGGTTCGACCCAGTACTTC. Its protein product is CASSGQGGSTQYF.